A selection of T cell receptor beta chains follows, all from one sample in a study of neoadjuvant nivolumab and ipilimumab in lung cancer. Data came from immunoSEQ multiplex PCR; TCRdb stores just in-frame clones and leaves some out. The sample yields 25,000 to 35,000 clones, about 92% seen once. Sequenced material: peripheral blood, taken after neoadjuvant nivolumab, alone or with ipilimumab, at or shortly before surgery. All receptors derive from an adult with non-small cell lung cancer. Each CDR3 is given without its conserved first and last residue. A D gene is named only where the DNA matches it firmly. The listing skips clone size in some rows; elsewhere it reads once, few, many or a size class.

v_call	d_call	j_call	clone_size	cdr3_aa
TRBV5-4	TRBD2	TRBJ2-3	-	ASSYGLAGGEDTQY
TRBV18	TRBD1	TRBJ2-7	-	ASSPTGTGDDDEQY
TRBV7-8	-	TRBJ1-2	-	VGATGSRRYT
TRBV5-4	-	TRBJ2-5	-	ASSLDPIGETQY
TRBV5-5	TRBD1	TRBJ2-5	-	ASSLDPRQGIRETQY
TRBV6-4	-	TRBJ2-1	-	ASSDSGGNSNEQF
TRBV15	-	TRBJ1-1	-	ATSRDGFHTEAF
TRBV5-1	-	TRBJ2-7	-	ASSLLADPGSGEQY
TRBV28	-	TRBJ1-2	-	ASSSPDYAGGGYT
TRBV6-1	TRBD1	TRBJ2-3	-	ASSEEDRATDTQY
TRBV27	-	TRBJ2-1	-	ASSLPDRYNEQF
TRBV9	-	TRBJ1-5	-	ASSVDTDNQPQH
TRBV5-1	TRBD2	TRBJ2-1	-	ASSFGGGRAGSEQF
TRBV11-2	TRBD1	TRBJ2-6	-	ASSPGGPFLT
TRBV19	TRBD2	TRBJ2-2	once	ASRREWGTGELF
TRBV18	TRBD2	TRBJ2-4	-	ASSPYIAGAKNIQY
TRBV5-1	-	TRBJ1-3	-	ASSLAGGLGNTIY
TRBV5-8	-	TRBJ1-5	-	ASSLVACLNQPQH
TRBV7-2	TRBD1	TRBJ1-1	-	ASSFSTGGFEAF
TRBV2	-	TRBJ1-2	-	ASRGAGERGYT
TRBV6-1	-	TRBJ2-2	-	ASSQGPNTGELF
TRBV2	-	TRBJ1-2	-	ASSDPLSGDYGYT
TRBV7-9	-	TRBJ2-3	-	ASSFMGDTQY
TRBV7-9	-	TRBJ2-5	-	ASSLVEETQY
TRBV29-1	TRBD1	TRBJ1-2	-	SVAGQGAGGYT
TRBV10-2	-	TRBJ2-1	-	ASSERGFTDNEQF
TRBV9	-	TRBJ1-2	once	ASSVDGGEDYGYT
TRBV5-4	TRBD1	TRBJ1-4	once	ASTRQGGDEKLF
TRBV28	-	TRBJ2-2	-	ASSFNGELF
TRBV18	-	TRBJ2-1	-	ASSPVQLSSEQF
TRBV10-2	-	TRBJ2-7	-	ASSGGPLKARPYEQY
TRBV7-6	TRBD2	TRBJ2-1	-	ASSFPPGGGGTSRNEQF
TRBV6-6	-	TRBJ2-7	-	ASRDYQGSSEQY
TRBV10-3	-	TRBJ1-1	-	AISVTGTNTEAF
TRBV9	-	TRBJ2-7	-	ASSVGDSPYEQY
TRBV6-5	-	TRBJ2-7	-	ASRSGLQHEQY
TRBV6-1	-	TRBJ1-2	-	ASSGLRAYGYT
TRBV6-1	-	TRBJ1-5	few	ARGTNQPQH
TRBV6-5	-	TRBJ1-2	-	ASSSVTGGFYGYT
TRBV11-2	TRBD1	TRBJ2-2	-	ASAGTADTGELF
TRBV7-8	-	TRBJ2-5	once	ASSRYQETQY
TRBV7-9	-	TRBJ2-5	-	ASSLNRVEETQY
TRBV5-4	TRBD2	TRBJ2-7	-	ASSLGGGLYEQY
TRBV7-2	TRBD2	TRBJ2-7	-	ASSLRGSGSPSYEQY
TRBV5-1	TRBD1	TRBJ2-5	-	ASSLGQGVETQY
TRBV29-1	-	TRBJ1-1	-	SVVAGSTEAF
TRBV5-1	TRBD1	TRBJ2-6	-	ASSGTGHSGANVLT
TRBV5-4	-	TRBJ1-1	-	ASSTDRGFREAF
TRBV5-1	TRBD2	TRBJ2-5	-	ASSSPAGGKETQY
TRBV5-1	TRBD2	TRBJ2-1	-	ASSAGTSGNNEQF
TRBV18	-	TRBJ2-1	few	ASSQGSYNEQF
TRBV29-1	TRBD1	TRBJ1-3	-	SGWDRVVGNTIY
TRBV5-4	TRBD2	TRBJ2-5	-	ASSLVRTTSGTQY
TRBV6-1	-	TRBJ1-1	-	ASSETRWGTEAF
TRBV5-1	TRBD1	TRBJ1-2	-	ASSLEEQLFPGGT